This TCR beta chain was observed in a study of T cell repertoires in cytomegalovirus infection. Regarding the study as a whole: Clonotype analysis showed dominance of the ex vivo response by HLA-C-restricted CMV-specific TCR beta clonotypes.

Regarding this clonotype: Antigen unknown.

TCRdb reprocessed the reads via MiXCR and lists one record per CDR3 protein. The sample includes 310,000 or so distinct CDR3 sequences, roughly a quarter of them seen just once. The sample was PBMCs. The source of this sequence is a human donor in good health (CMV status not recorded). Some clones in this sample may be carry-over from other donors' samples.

The CDR3 here is CSVEEGGDEQYF. CDR3 nucleotides: TGCAGCGTTGAGGAGGGGGGCGACGAGCAGTACTTC. This rearrangement joins TRBV29-1 to TRBJ2-7; either TRBD1 or TRBD2 may supply D (6 bases each). V lost 3 bases to trimming and J lost 5 bases, with 11 bases between them. This CDR3 has 12 amino acids. Germline CDR1 reads SQVTM; CDR2 reads ANQGSEA.